Below are 6 T cell receptor beta chains sequenced from a single sample in a study of human thymus T cells. TCRdb's copy holds only in-frame clones and misses some; the assay was immunoSEQ multiplex PCR. The sample consists of over 35,000 clones, about 93% of them appearing once. Sequencing was performed on blood. The receptors were gathered from a boy under two years old with a congenital heart defect but otherwise immunologically healthy.

V and J are TRBV4-2 and TRBJ2-2; 9 nucleotides agree with TRBD1. Germline V gene sequence: CDR1 LGHNA, CDR2 YNFKEQ. The CDR3 covers 15 residues. The V and J ends lost 4 bases and 3 bases, in that order; junction bases with no gene match: 3. This CDR3 is CASSLGQGDTGELFF. DNA for the CDR3: TGTGCCAGCAGCCTGGGACAGGGAGACACCGGGGAGCTGTTTTTT.

The rearrangement uses TRBV30 and TRBJ2-7, with D possibly being TRBD2 (5 bases). Germline CDR1 reads GTSNPN; CDR2 reads SVGIG (reference sequence). CDR3 length: 17 amino acids. Between the trimmed V and J ends, which lost 0 bases and 1 base, there was a span of 19 bases. The CDR3 nucleotides are TGTGCCTGGAGTGTACGTGGGCCGCTAGCTCTTTCCTACGAGCAGTACTTC. It is translated as CAWSVRGPLALSYEQYF.

The rearrangement uses TRBV7-2 and TRBJ1-4, with 10 nucleotides matching TRBD1. Germline loops: CDR1 SGHTA, CDR2 FQGNSA. This CDR3 has 14 residues. V dropped 3 bases and J dropped 6; count of bases not matched to a gene: 1. CDR3 nucleotide sequence: TGTGCCAGCAGCTTCGACAGGGGGCATGAAAAACTGTTTTTT. Encoded protein: CASSFDRGHEKLFF.

The genes are TRBV19 and TRBJ2-2; 7 nucleotides agree with TRBD2. V shed 0 bases and J 3 bases; nucleotides not matched to a gene: 7. CDR3 length equals 17 residues. From germline, CDR1 is LNHDA and CDR2 SQIVND (reference sequence). CDR3 sequence (DNA): TGTGCCAGTAGTATAGATTGGGCGAGCGGGGACACCGGGGAGCTGTTTTTT. This sequence encodes CASSIDWASGDTGELFF.

This chain connects TRBV29-1 to TRBJ1-3, with D hard to call. Germline V gene data show CDR1 as SQVTM and CDR2 as ANQGSEA. This CDR3 has 10 residues. Trimming cost V 4 bases and J 4 bases, with 2 bases left between them. CDR3 nucleotides: TGCAGCGTTGGGGGAAACACCATATATTTT. It yields the protein CSVGGNTIYF.

This chain uses TRBV6-5 with TRBJ2-2; 11 nucleotides align to TRBD2. This CDR3 comprises 13 residues. CDR1 is MNHEY, CDR2 SVGAGI, per germline. The V and J ends lost 10 bases and 4 bases, in that order; junction bases with no gene match: 2. In DNA form, the CDR3 reads TGTGCCAATAGCGGGGGGGCCACCGGGGAGCTGTTTTTT. Translation: CANSGGATGELFF.